What follows is one T cell receptor beta chain and its context. This clone was counted between two and nine times. This receptor's antigen is unknown. The gene names and germline sequences used here belong to the mouse. The read halts 4 residues ahead of the CDR3 end, with the missing end drawn from the germline J gene. These data are taken from a study of CD8+ T cells in alopecia areata (dated by TCRdb to between 2018 and 2020). Looking at the study overall: Skin from C3H/HeJ donors aged about 6-13 months with spontaneous alopecia was grafted onto female C3H/HeJ recipients aged roughly 6-11 weeks. To study T cell clonal expansion in alopecia areata, the researchers applied high-throughput TCRbeta sequencing to both the C3H/HeJ mouse model and human patients. Scalp clonality was compared across normal scalp (n=4), patchy alopecia areata scalp (n=8), and alopecia totalis/universalis scalp (n=8). RNA was obtained with the PAXgene miRNA kit for fixed scalp, the miRNeasy kit for PBMCs, and the RNeasy kit for mouse skin. immunoSEQ multiplex PCR using 35 Vbeta forward primers and 13 Jbeta reverse primers was used to amplify TCRbeta CDR3 regions. On the human side, TCRbeta sequencing was run on scalp tissue and on sorted CD4+ and CD8+ peripheral blood T cells from healthy controls and from alopecia areata patients with either patchy or totalis/universalis disease. Study-level results and caveats: Scalp TCR repertoire analysis is complicated because resident alphabeta T cells in normal human skin are also sequenced, whereas mouse skin is dominated by gammadelta T cells. Compared with mice, TCR sequences shared between patients were less clear, possibly partly because of HLA diversity across the patient population. Lesional scalp, especially in alopecia totalis/universalis, showed higher clonality and more expanded CD8+ clones than normal scalp, suggesting antigenic drive.

The protocol used for the library was the immunoSEQ multiplex PCR assay. For TCR sequencing, RNA was extracted from every sample and reverse transcribed into cDNA to serve as template. SuperScript III was used for first-strand cDNA synthesis, primed with a 2:1 mix of oligo-dT and random hexamers. A synthetic immune receptor repertoire was used to gauge amplification bias, and whatever bias remained was removed computationally. Libraries were sequenced on Illumina HiSeq using 60 bp reads that covered the CDR3 and were read from J toward V. The paper's data handling went like this. Raw reads were preprocessed to remove errors, and CDR3 was defined by IMGT conventions from the conserved cysteine to phenylalanine. To get clonality, Shannon entropy was normalized by log2 of the number of productive unique TCRs and the result was subtracted from 1. Whether scalp clones were CD4 or CD8 was inferred by matching scalp TCRbeta sequences against CD4 and CD8 repertoires sorted from blood. Held by TCRdb, this immuneACCESS table contains in-frame sequences only and omits some clones. Under half of the omission traces to an unresolved V gene where checked; the cause of the rest is unknown. V and J calls plus clone size are reproduced from that table; the DNA served to infer D and trimming. In this sample the table shows about 300,000 clones, and no singletons are among them. The top ten constitute 1.2% of the sample.

Cells from pooled mouse cutaneous lymph nodes were stained for CD4, CD8alpha, NKG2D, NKG2ACE and other markers and then sorted on a BD Influx. From the cysteine through the phenylalanine, the CDR3 covers 11 amino acids. The 21 bases shown cover part of the CDR3, and their frame starts at base 1. According to the germline V gene (reference sequence), CDR1 reads LGHNA and CDR2 reads YNLKQL. The sample was CD4+ T cells sorted from a lymph node. Here the chain combines TRBV5 and TRBJ2-7, and the D gene may be TRBD1, 5 bases matching. The source of this sequence is a C3H/HeJ mouse with alopecia areata. Mice of this line possess the MHC haplotype H2-k. The sequenced CDR3 bases are TGTGCCAGCAGCCTCAGGGAT. Its protein reads: CASSLRD. The whole CDR3 is CASSLRDEQYF.